Listed below are T cell receptor beta chains from one sample, sequenced in a study of cytomegalovirus exposure and HLA in healthy donors. The repertoire was sequenced with immunoSEQ multiplex PCR; TCRdb's copy has only in-frame clones and lacks some. The sample consists of roughly 130,000 clones, 60% to 75% of them appearing once. The sequencing input was PBMCs. The receptors were gathered from a woman aged 50 to 60 in good health and CMV-seropositive. Each CDR3 is given with its conserved first and last residue. D genes are given only for firm matches. Rows may omit the clone size; those that give it use once, few, many or a size class.

d_call: .
v_call: TRBV27
j_call: TRBJ1-4
clone_size: once
cdr3_aa: CASSGQYATNEKLFF
cdr3_nt: TGTGCCAGCAGCGGACAGTATGCAACTAATGAAAAACTGTTTTTT

d_call: .
v_call: TRBV19
j_call: TRBJ2-7
clone_size: few
cdr3_aa: CASSIRGDPYEQYF
cdr3_nt: TGTGCCAGTAGTATCAGGGGCGACCCCTACGAGCAGTACTTC

d_call: .
v_call: TRBV5-1
j_call: TRBJ1-4
clone_size: .
cdr3_aa: CASSLSPTRNEKLFF
cdr3_nt: TGCGCCAGCAGCTTGTCCCCTACGAGGAATGAAAAACTGTTTTTT

d_call: TRBD2
v_call: TRBV30
j_call: TRBJ2-1
clone_size: few
cdr3_aa: CAWMPFPGTRSLDEQFF
cdr3_nt: TGTGCCTGGATGCCCTTCCCCGGGACTAGATCTCTCGATGAGCAGTTCTTC

d_call: TRBD1
v_call: TRBV10-3
j_call: TRBJ2-3
clone_size: few
cdr3_aa: CAISGSQGVAPADTQYF
cdr3_nt: TGTGCCATCAGTGGATCCCAGGGGGTAGCGCCCGCAGATACGCAGTATTTT

d_call: .
v_call: TRBV7-2
j_call: TRBJ2-5
clone_size: .
cdr3_aa: CASRSGRQGETQYF
cdr3_nt: TGTGCCAGCAGGTCAGGCCGCCAGGGGGAGACCCAGTACTTC

d_call: .
v_call: TRBV19
j_call: TRBJ2-5
clone_size: .
cdr3_aa: CASSIGYETQYF
cdr3_nt: TGTGCCAGTAGTATCGGTTATGAGACCCAGTACTTC

d_call: .
v_call: TRBV6-5
j_call: TRBJ1-1
clone_size: .
cdr3_aa: CASNIGRGTEAFF
cdr3_nt: TGTGCCAGCAATATTGGACGGGGCACTGAAGCTTTCTTT

d_call: TRBD2
v_call: TRBV18
j_call: TRBJ2-3
clone_size: .
cdr3_aa: CASSRQLAGGQSTDTQYF
cdr3_nt: TGTGCCAGCTCTCGACAACTAGCGGGGGGGCAATCGACAGATACGCAGTATTTT

d_call: TRBD1
v_call: TRBV7-9
j_call: TRBJ1-5
clone_size: .
cdr3_aa: CASQQGNQPQHF
cdr3_nt: TGTGCCAGCCAACAGGGGAATCAGCCCCAGCATTTT

d_call: .
v_call: TRBV6-6
j_call: TRBJ2-2
clone_size: once
cdr3_aa: CASSLHTGELFF
cdr3_nt: TGTGCCAGCAGCCTTCACACCGGGGAGCTGTTTTTT

d_call: .
v_call: TRBV5-4
j_call: TRBJ1-4
clone_size: .
cdr3_aa: CASSLSADSEKLFF
cdr3_nt: TGTGCCAGCAGCTTGAGTGCAGATAGCGAAAAACTGTTTTTT

d_call: TRBD2
v_call: TRBV18
j_call: TRBJ2-5
clone_size: .
cdr3_aa: CASSPNLAGGQETQYF
cdr3_nt: TGTGCCAGCTCACCGAACCTAGCGGGGGGGCAAGAGACCCAGTACTTC

d_call: TRBD2
v_call: TRBV28
j_call: TRBJ2-1
clone_size: .
cdr3_aa: CASSQQLAGNNEQFF
cdr3_nt: TGTGCCAGCAGCCAACAACTAGCGGGGAACAATGAGCAGTTCTTC

d_call: .
v_call: TRBV13
j_call: TRBJ2-1
clone_size: .
cdr3_aa: CASSLGQAVQFF
cdr3_nt: TGTGCCAGCAGCTTAGGACAGGCCGTCCAGTTCTTC

d_call: TRBD1
v_call: TRBV11-2
j_call: TRBJ2-1
clone_size: .
cdr3_aa: CASSLPRQGYNEQFF
cdr3_nt: TGTGCCAGCAGCTTACCGAGACAGGGTTACAATGAGCAGTTCTTC

d_call: TRBD1
v_call: TRBV5-1
j_call: TRBJ2-6
clone_size: .
cdr3_aa: CASSFWTGTNSGANVLTF
cdr3_nt: TGCGCCAGCAGCTTTTGGACAGGGACCAACTCTGGGGCCAACGTCCTGACTTTC

d_call: .
v_call: TRBV7-2
j_call: TRBJ2-5
clone_size: .
cdr3_aa: CASSLQAAQETQYF
cdr3_nt: TGTGCCAGCAGCTTACAAGCGGCTCAAGAGACCCAGTACTTC

d_call: TRBD1
v_call: TRBV18
j_call: TRBJ1-2
clone_size: .
cdr3_aa: CASSPRTGEGYTF
cdr3_nt: TGTGCCAGCTCACCCCGGACAGGGGAGGGCTACACCTTC

d_call: .
v_call: TRBV5-5
j_call: TRBJ2-7
clone_size: .
cdr3_aa: CASSHSPAYEQYF
cdr3_nt: TGTGCCAGCAGCCATAGTCCGGCCTACGAGCAGTACTTC

d_call: .
v_call: TRBV7-6
j_call: TRBJ2-5
clone_size: once
cdr3_aa: CASSPGRETQYF
cdr3_nt: TGTGCCAGCAGCCCAGGTCGAGAGACCCAGTACTTC

d_call: .
v_call: TRBV5-4
j_call: TRBJ2-5
clone_size: once
cdr3_aa: CASSLDRKETQYF
cdr3_nt: TGTGCCAGCAGCTTGGACAGGAAAGAGACCCAGTACTTC

d_call: .
v_call: TRBV7-9
j_call: TRBJ1-2
clone_size: once
cdr3_aa: CASSLGAGIYYGYTF
cdr3_nt: TGTGCCAGCAGCTTAGGGGCAGGGATATACTATGGCTACACCTTC

d_call: .
v_call: TRBV15
j_call: TRBJ2-7
clone_size: .
cdr3_aa: CATSRERAGAYEQYF
cdr3_nt: TGTGCCACCAGCAGAGAGAGGGCAGGGGCCTACGAGCAGTACTTC

d_call: TRBD1
v_call: TRBV5-4
j_call: TRBJ1-2
clone_size: .
cdr3_aa: CASSLGGYRGYGYTF
cdr3_nt: TGTGCCAGCAGCCTGGGAGGGTACAGGGGCTATGGCTACACCTTC

d_call: .
v_call: TRBV11-2
j_call: TRBJ2-3
clone_size: once
cdr3_aa: CASSLIVDTQYF
cdr3_nt: TGTGCCAGCAGCCTTATTGTAGATACGCAGTATTTT

d_call: .
v_call: TRBV6-6
j_call: TRBJ1-1
clone_size: .
cdr3_aa: CASTQNGGRGTEAFF
cdr3_nt: TGTGCCAGCACCCAAAACGGGGGGAGAGGAACTGAAGCTTTCTTT

d_call: .
v_call: TRBV10-2
j_call: TRBJ2-1
clone_size: .
cdr3_aa: CASSRGGGAYNEQFF
cdr3_nt: TGCGCCAGCAGCCGGGGAGGGGGGGCCTACAATGAGCAGTTCTTC

d_call: .
v_call: TRBV5-1
j_call: TRBJ2-3
clone_size: .
cdr3_aa: CASSLGPSDTQYF
cdr3_nt: TGCGCCAGCAGCTTGGGGCCCTCAGATACGCAGTATTTT

d_call: .
v_call: TRBV14
j_call: TRBJ2-1
clone_size: .
cdr3_aa: CASSQGLGLTNEQFF
cdr3_nt: TGTGCCAGCAGCCAAGGTCTGGGCCTCACGAATGAGCAGTTCTTC

d_call: .
v_call: TRBV25-1
j_call: TRBJ2-5
clone_size: .
cdr3_aa: CASSESEQYF
cdr3_nt: TGTGCCAGCAGTGAAAGTGAGCAGTACTTC

d_call: .
v_call: TRBV4-2
j_call: TRBJ1-5
clone_size: .
cdr3_aa: CASSHLSGGVQPQHF
cdr3_nt: TGTGCCAGCAGCCACCTGTCGGGAGGGGTGCAGCCCCAGCATTTT

d_call: TRBD2
v_call: TRBV25-1
j_call: TRBJ2-1
clone_size: few
cdr3_aa: CASSDGGGPYNEQFF
cdr3_nt: TGTGCCAGCAGTGACGGGGGGGGACCCTACAATGAGCAGTTCTTC

d_call: .
v_call: TRBV2
j_call: TRBJ1-1
clone_size: few
cdr3_aa: CASLPGTSIVTEAFF
cdr3_nt: TGTGCCAGCTTACCCGGGACATCTATCGTCACTGAAGCTTTCTTT

d_call: TRBD2
v_call: TRBV7-2
j_call: TRBJ2-7
clone_size: .
cdr3_aa: CASRQAGGPDEQYF
cdr3_nt: TGTGCCAGCAGGCAAGCGGGGGGGCCGGACGAGCAGTACTTC

d_call: TRBD2
v_call: TRBV27
j_call: TRBJ2-1
clone_size: once
cdr3_aa: CASSLAGGNEQFF
cdr3_nt: TGTGCCAGCAGTTTAGCGGGGGGTAATGAGCAGTTCTTC

d_call: .
v_call: TRBV2
j_call: TRBJ1-6
clone_size: .
cdr3_aa: CASGSAWDSPLHF
cdr3_nt: TGTGCCAGCGGGAGTGCATGGGATTCACCCCTCCACTTT

d_call: .
v_call: TRBV7-8
j_call: TRBJ2-1
clone_size: few
cdr3_aa: CASSFRRTGNDNEQFF
cdr3_nt: TGTGCCAGCAGCTTCCGCCGTACAGGGAACGACAATGAGCAGTTCTTC

d_call: .
v_call: TRBV4-1
j_call: TRBJ1-2
clone_size: once
cdr3_aa: CASSQAIQGPYGYTF
cdr3_nt: TGCGCCAGCAGCCAGGCGATTCAGGGTCCCTATGGCTACACCTTC

d_call: .
v_call: TRBV4-3
j_call: TRBJ2-7
clone_size: large
cdr3_aa: CASSQRTGREQYF
cdr3_nt: TGCGCCAGCAGCCAACGAACAGGTCGCGAGCAGTACTTC

d_call: .
v_call: TRBV7-9
j_call: TRBJ2-7
clone_size: .
cdr3_aa: CASTKELRDEQYF
cdr3_nt: TGTGCCAGCACGAAAGAGCTCCGGGACGAGCAGTACTTC

d_call: .
v_call: TRBV4-2
j_call: TRBJ2-7
clone_size: .
cdr3_aa: CASSIRQMGGQPYEQYF
cdr3_nt: TGTGCCAGCAGCATACGACAAATGGGGGGACAGCCCTACGAGCAGTACTTC

d_call: TRBD1
v_call: TRBV29-1
j_call: TRBJ1-4
clone_size: .
cdr3_aa: CSVGWGTGFEKLFF
cdr3_nt: TGCAGCGTTGGATGGGGGACAGGGTTTGAAAAACTGTTTTTT

d_call: TRBD2
v_call: TRBV15
j_call: TRBJ2-1
clone_size: .
cdr3_aa: CATSRDLDSGEGEQFF
cdr3_nt: TGTGCCACCAGCAGAGATCTAGATAGCGGGGAGGGTGAGCAGTTCTTC

d_call: .
v_call: TRBV7-9
j_call: TRBJ1-5
clone_size: once
cdr3_aa: CASSLDSDEKPQHF
cdr3_nt: TGTGCCAGCAGCCTGGACAGCGATGAAAAGCCCCAGCATTTT

d_call: .
v_call: TRBV29-1
j_call: TRBJ2-7
clone_size: .
cdr3_aa: CSPAAGVLGAGGQYF
cdr3_nt: TGCAGCCCTGCCGCTGGGGTTTTGGGGGCCGGAGGGCAGTACTTC

d_call: TRBD2
v_call: TRBV9
j_call: TRBJ2-1
clone_size: .
cdr3_aa: CASSPGTSGGGFYYEQFF
cdr3_nt: TGTGCCAGCAGCCCCGGGACTAGCGGGGGGGGGTTTTATTATGAGCAGTTCTTC

d_call: TRBD1
v_call: TRBV11-1
j_call: TRBJ2-1
clone_size: .
cdr3_aa: CASSPAGTGYYNEQFF
cdr3_nt: TGTGCCAGCAGTCCCGCCGGGACAGGGTATTACAATGAGCAGTTCTTC

d_call: .
v_call: TRBV7-9
j_call: TRBJ1-1
clone_size: .
cdr3_aa: CASTTSVSGTEAFF
cdr3_nt: TGTGCCAGCACCACCTCGGTATCAGGCACTGAAGCTTTCTTT

d_call: TRBD1
v_call: TRBV30
j_call: TRBJ2-7
clone_size: once
cdr3_aa: CAWSPDRGLKYF
cdr3_nt: TGTGCCTGGAGTCCAGACAGGGGGCTAAAGTACTTC

d_call: TRBD1
v_call: TRBV5-4
j_call: TRBJ1-2
clone_size: once
cdr3_aa: CASSLPGTELGYGYTF
cdr3_nt: TGTGCCAGCAGCTTGCCAGGGACAGAGTTAGGCTATGGCTACACCTTC

d_call: TRBD2
v_call: TRBV5-4
j_call: TRBJ2-3
clone_size: .
cdr3_aa: CASSLPTSGVSDTQYF
cdr3_nt: TGTGCCAGCAGCTTGCCGACTAGCGGGGTTTCAGATACGCAGTATTTT

d_call: .
v_call: TRBV5-4
j_call: TRBJ1-2
clone_size: .
cdr3_aa: CASSFGGRADYGYTF
cdr3_nt: TGTGCCAGCAGCTTCGGGGGGCGGGCAGACTATGGCTACACCTTC

d_call: .
v_call: TRBV19
j_call: TRBJ2-1
clone_size: .
cdr3_aa: CASSPRRAGNEQFF
cdr3_nt: TGTGCCAGTAGTCCCCGGAGGGCGGGCAATGAGCAGTTCTTC

d_call: TRBD1
v_call: TRBV7-2
j_call: TRBJ2-5
clone_size: .
cdr3_aa: CASTEFRTGVETQYF
cdr3_nt: TGTGCCAGCACAGAATTCAGGACAGGTGTAGAGACCCAGTACTTC

d_call: TRBD1
v_call: TRBV18
j_call: TRBJ1-2
clone_size: few
cdr3_aa: CASSDRQGGTDGYTF
cdr3_nt: TGTGCCAGCTCAGATCGACAGGGTGGAACAGATGGCTACACCTTC

d_call: TRBD1
v_call: TRBV6-1
j_call: TRBJ1-5
clone_size: few
cdr3_aa: CASRVTGVYNQPQHF
cdr3_nt: TGTGCCAGCAGAGTTACAGGGGTCTACAATCAGCCCCAGCATTTT

d_call: .
v_call: TRBV7-2
j_call: TRBJ2-7
clone_size: .
cdr3_aa: CASSYGTDYEQYF
cdr3_nt: TGTGCCAGCAGCTACGGAACTGACTACGAGCAGTACTTC